The 32 T cell receptor beta chains in this list originate from one sample, sequenced in a study of shared clonotypes between healthy human individuals. Some clones are missing from TCRdb's copy, which holds only in-frame ones; the method was immunoSEQ multiplex PCR. This sample has some 800,000 clones, with about 91% found just once. Terminally differentiated effector memory CD45RA+ cells were excluded by CCR7 positive selection of CD45RO-negative cells. The sequencing sample was made of naive CD8+ T cells sorted from blood. Receptors were obtained from a man younger than 40 in good health.

The chain uses TRBV7-9 and TRBJ2-5; 8 bases agree with TRBD1. J was trimmed by 1 base and V by 5 bases; bases with no gene match: 6. CDR3 length equals 15 residues. Per germline, CDR1 SEHNR and CDR2 FQNEAQ (reference sequence). CDR3 amino acids: CASSRGTGLQETQYF. The CDR3 nucleotides are TGTGCCAGCAGCCGGGGGACAGGACTCCAAGAGACCCAGTACTTC.

The chain employs TRBV5-4 and TRBJ2-7; weak D call: TRBD2 (6 bases). V gave up 0 bases and J gave up 5 bases, with 9 bases separating them. Germline lookup yields CDR1 SGHNT and CDR2 YYREEE (reference sequence). The CDR3 has 13 amino acids. CDR3 amino acids: CASSLGPSDEQYF. The CDR3 nucleotides are TGTGCCAGCAGCTTGGGACCTAGCGACGAGCAGTACTTC.

This clone has only a few counts. The gene calls are TRBV10-1 and TRBJ2-3, with D perhaps TRBD2 (6 bases). CDR3 size: 14 residues. Trimming took 5 bases from V and 1 from J, leaving 10 bases between them. CDR1 is WNHNN and CDR2 is SYGVQD in the germline V gene (reference sequence). The DNA of the CDR3 is TGCGCCAGCAGTCGGGACTTTGGCACAGATACGCAGTATTTT. The encoded protein is CASSRDFGTDTQYF.

The chain combines TRBV6-5 with TRBJ2-3; D gene ambiguous. The CDR3 is made up of 13 amino acids. CDR1 MNHEY and CDR2 SVGAGI come from the germline V gene. V was pared by 2 bases and J by 2 bases, with 5 bases between. CDR3 sequence (DNA): TGTGCCAGCAGTTACAGGGCCACAGATACGCAGTATTTT. The encoded protein is CASSYRATDTQYF.

This sequence joins TRBV9 and TRBJ1-4; 8 bases map to TRBD1. The CDR3 is made up of 15 amino acids. V dropped 2 bases and J dropped 12; count of bases not matched to a gene: 12. Germline lookup yields CDR1 SGDLS and CDR2 YYNGEE. This CDR3 is CASSVGAGGAYELFF. CDR3 nucleotide sequence: TGTGCCAGCAGCGTGGGTGCAGGGGGCGCGTATGAACTGTTTTTT.

The chain carries TRBV2 and TRBJ2-6; no clear D. Germline V gene sequence: CDR1 SNHLY, CDR2 FYNNEI. Trimming shortened V by 2 bases and J by 0 bases, and 11 bases separated the two germline ends. The CDR3 has 17 amino acids. The CDR3 here is CASSEFLAASGANVLTF. The CDR3 DNA follows: TGTGCCAGCAGTGAATTTTTGGCAGCCTCTGGGGCCAACGTCCTGACTTTC.

This chain joins TRBV6-1 and TRBJ1-5; unclear D gene. Deletions cut 3 bases from V and 2 bases from J, with 11 bases between. This CDR3 region has 15 residues. CDR1 is MNHNS and CDR2 is SASEGT in the germline V gene. The chain's CDR3 is CASSEGRYGNQPQHF. CDR3 nucleotide sequence: TGTGCCAGCAGTGAGGGCAGATACGGCAATCAGCCCCAGCATTTT.

The chain carries TRBV6-1 and TRBJ1-5; D not resolved. The ends were cut back, 1 base at V and 2 bases at J, with 6 bases in the middle. This CDR3 spans 14 amino acids. Germline V gives CDR1 MNHNS, CDR2 SASEGT. The CDR3 DNA is TGTGCCAGCAGTGAAGAAATGGGCAATCAGCCCCAGCATTTT. This codes for CASSEEMGNQPQHF.

The rearrangement joins TRBV27 to TRBJ2-7; 11 bases agree with TRBD2. The V gene end was trimmed by 5 bases and the J gene end by 2 bases; junction bases not matched to a gene: 2. Germline V gene data show CDR1 as MNHEY and CDR2 as SMNVEV (reference sequence). The CDR3 is made up of 14 amino acids. The chain's CDR3 is CASSQLAGAYEQYF. The CDR3 DNA reads TGTGCCAGCAGTCAACTAGCGGGGGCCTACGAGCAGTACTTC.

The chain carries TRBV7-9 and TRBJ2-3, with unresolved D. CDR1 is SEHNR and CDR2 is FQNEAQ in the germline V gene (reference sequence). V shed 4 bases and J shed 5 bases, with 19 bases lying between them. CDR3 size: 16 residues. CDR3 region: CASSSNPGQGKDTQYF. As DNA, the CDR3 is TGTGCCAGCAGCTCGAACCCGGGCCAAGGCAAAGATACGCAGTATTTT.

Here the CDR3 reads CASSATGGGEQYF. The CDR3 DNA reads as TGTGCCAGCAGTGCCACAGGGGGTGGCGAGCAGTACTTC. J is TRBJ2-5 and V is TRBV2; 8 nucleotides agree with TRBD1. Matching the DNA end better, TRBJ2-7 makes the J call doubtful. The CDR3 is made up of 13 amino acids. Germline CDR1 is SNHLY and CDR2 is FYNNEI.

This clone has a single count. The rearrangement joins TRBV7-2 to TRBJ2-7; D unresolved. CDR1 is SGHTA and CDR2 is FQGNSA in the germline V gene. The V gene lost 2 bases and the J gene lost 3 bases, with 8 bases spanning the gap. This CDR3 has 13 residues. The CDR3 DNA reads as TGTGCCAGCAGCTTATCCCCCCGCTACGAGCAGTACTTC. Its protein is CASSLSPRYEQYF.

The chain carries TRBV28 and TRBJ2-7; 9 bases map to TRBD2. The CDR3 totals 13 residues. Germline V gives CDR1 MDHEN, CDR2 SYDVKM. V dropped 10 bases and J dropped 3; count of bases not matched to a gene: 7. CDR3 protein: CATKPSGIYEQYF. The CDR3 DNA sequence: TGTGCCACGAAACCTAGCGGGATCTACGAGCAGTACTTC.

The J gene is TRBJ2-1, the V gene TRBV15, with 8 bases lining up with TRBD2. The CDR3 is 16 amino acids. CDR1 is LNHNV, CDR2 YYDKDF, per germline (reference sequence). The J segment lost 8 bases and the V segment lost 8 bases, leaving 17 bases of the junction unmatched. For the CDR3, the DNA is TGTGCCACCCAACCGGGGGTTTCCGGGAGGGCCTATGAGCAGTTCTTC. It specifies CATQPGVSGRAYEQFF.

V and J are TRBV10-3 and TRBJ2-2, with D perhaps matching TRBD1 (7 bases). The CDR3 is 13 residues long. The V end was cut by 11 bases, the J end by 6 bases, with 16 bases between. Germline lookup yields CDR1 ENHRY and CDR2 SYGVKD. CDR3 region: CAGAGQPSGELFF. CDR3 DNA: TGTGCCGGCGCGGGACAGCCTTCCGGGGAGCTGTTTTTT.

This chain links TRBV10-1 with TRBJ2-7, with D hard to call. The CDR3 is 13 amino acids. With 6 bases removed from V and 7 bases from J, the gap between germline ends came to 16 bases. Germline V gene lookup returns CDR1 WNHNN and CDR2 SYGVQD (reference sequence). The CDR3 coding sequence is TGCGCCAGCAGCCCCAAGACGGGTCGGGAGCAGTACTTC. This encodes CASSPKTGREQYF.

This clone was detected once. Other DNA sequences in this sample translate to the same CDR3. This chain connects TRBV10-3 to TRBJ2-3, with TRBD2 as a possible D gene (6 bases). CDR3 length equals 11 residues. Germline V gene sequence: CDR1 ENHRY, CDR2 SYGVKD. The V end lost 9 bases, the J end lost 3 bases, and 7 bases lay between the germline ends. CDR3 coding DNA: TGTGCCATTCGGGGGACAGATACGCAGTATTTT. It yields the protein CAIRGTDTQYF.

The chain combines TRBV27 with TRBJ2-7, with D tentatively TRBD2 (6 bases). V lost 5 bases and J 3 bases, leaving 14 bases between the germline ends. The length of the CDR3 is 14 residues. Germline CDR1 and CDR2: MNHEY and SMNVEV (reference sequence). In DNA, the CDR3 is TGTGCCAGCAGTGACTCGACTAGAGACTACGAGCAGTACTTC. Translation gives CASSDSTRDYEQYF.

The V and J genes are TRBV2 and TRBJ2-7, with TRBD2 matching over 10 bases. This CDR3 spans 16 amino acids. Trimming removed 0 bases from V and 5 bases from J; junction bases left unmatched: 7. Germline V lookup: CDR1 SNHLY, CDR2 FYNNEI. The CDR3 reads CASSEAEAGGVDEQYF. CDR3 nucleotide sequence: TGTGCCAGCAGTGAAGCGGAAGCGGGAGGGGTAGACGAGCAGTACTTC.

The genes are TRBV28 and TRBJ2-7; 12 bases align to TRBD1. V lost 6 bases and J lost 4; bases outside the gene matches: 4. The V gene's germline CDR1 is MDHEN and CDR2 SYDVKM. CDR3 length: 14 residues. This CDR3 is CASRWDRGPYEQYF. The CDR3 DNA reads as TGTGCCAGCAGATGGGACAGGGGGCCGTACGAGCAGTACTTC.

The gene calls are TRBV29-1 and TRBJ2-1; unclear D gene. Germline lookup yields CDR1 SQVTM and CDR2 ANQGSEA. The V end lost 2 bases, the J end lost 5 bases, and 13 bases lay between the germline ends. The CDR3 extends over 14 amino acids. The CDR3 reads CSVEYPLRDNEQFF. The CDR3 DNA is TGCAGCGTTGAATACCCCCTGAGAGACAATGAGCAGTTCTTC.

V and J are TRBV9 and TRBJ2-1, with 8 bases matching TRBD2. The germline V gene has CDR1 SGDLS and CDR2 YYNGEE. This CDR3 is built from 17 residues. J gave up 8 bases and V 4 bases, and 17 bases lay outside the gene matches. The CDR3 bases are TGTGCCAGCAGCCAAAAATCAACCGGGACTAGGTCTTATGAGCAGTTCTTC. Its protein product is CASSQKSTGTRSYEQFF.

The V call is TRBV7-2, the J call TRBJ2-2; D is undetermined. The CDR3 runs 14 residues. The V end lost 8 bases, the J end lost 6 bases, and 16 bases lay between the germline ends. In germline, CDR1 is SGHTA, CDR2 FQGNSA. DNA of the CDR3: TGTGCCAGCGTTCCGGGTCTCTTGGCCGGGGAGCTGTTTTTT. Residues: CASVPGLLAGELFF.

As concerns this clone: Additional DNA sequences in this sample encode the identical CDR3. V gene TRBV5-1 combines with J gene TRBJ2-7, with D unclear. Germline loops: CDR1 SGHRS, CDR2 YFSETQ. Trimming shortened V by 0 bases and J by 4 bases, and 11 bases separated the two germline ends. This CDR3 is 14 amino acids long. Here the CDR3 DNA reads TGCGCCAGCAGCTTGGTTCCAGGAGAATACGAGCAGTACTTC. Protein sequence: CASSLVPGEYEQYF. Complete variable domain (other parts from reference TRBV5-1 and TRBJ2-7): KAGVTQTPRYLIKTRGQQVTLSCSPISGHRSVSWYQQTPGQGLQFLFEYFSETQRNKGNFPGRFSGRQFSNSRSEMNVSTLELGDSALYLCASSLVPGEYEQYFGPGTRLTVT.

V gene TRBV25-1 combines with J gene TRBJ1-2; D remains unclear. CDR1 and CDR2 (germline): MGHDK, SYGVNS. The ends were cut back, 5 bases at V and 7 bases at J, with 20 bases in the middle. This CDR3 spans 15 amino acids. The CDR3 protein is CASSTLGDRRGGYTF. The DNA for the CDR3 is TGTGCCAGCAGTACCCTCGGTGATAGGAGAGGTGGCTACACCTTC.

The chain joins TRBV7-9 to TRBJ2-1; D may be TRBD2 (6 bases). With 1 base removed from V and 2 bases from J, the gap between germline ends came to 15 bases. Germline V lookup: CDR1 SEHNR, CDR2 FQNEAQ (reference sequence). There are 17 residues in the CDR3. The CDR3, as DNA: TGTGCCAGCAGCTTAGTTCGGAGGGGAATCACCTACAATGAGCAGTTCTTC. Its protein product is CASSLVRRGITYNEQFF.

This chain connects TRBV28 to TRBJ1-5; D is uncertain. V shed 6 bases and J shed 1 base, with 10 bases lying between them. The CDR3 consists of 14 residues. Looked up from germline, CDR1 is MDHEN and CDR2 is SYDVKM. The CDR3 nucleotides read TGTGCCAGCAGCCCCGGCGGGAGCAATCAGCCCCAGCATTTT. Its protein product is CASSPGGSNQPQHF.

This chain uses TRBV19 with TRBJ1-1, with 7 bases fitting TRBD1. V lost 6 bases and J lost 7; bases outside the gene matches: 11. From germline, CDR1 is LNHDA and CDR2 SQIVND (reference sequence). This CDR3 is 14 amino acids long. CDR3 loop: CASRAYRGGDEAFF. Here the CDR3 DNA reads TGTGCCAGTAGGGCTTACAGGGGTGGTGATGAAGCTTTCTTT.

The genes are TRBV5-8 and TRBJ2-7; 9 positions match TRBD1. The CDR3 length is 15 residues. J gave up 7 bases and V 5 bases, and 13 bases lay outside the gene matches. Per germline, CDR1 SGHTS and CDR2 YDEGEE. The CDR3 nucleotides read TGTGCCAGCAGAGGGAAGGACAGGGGATATCCGGAGCAGTACTTC. It translates to CASRGKDRGYPEQYF.

CDR3 loop: CASSLDRGLYEQYF. The CDR3 DNA follows: TGCGCCAGCAGCCTGGACAGGGGGCTCTACGAGCAGTACTTC. This chain links TRBV4-3 with TRBJ2-7; 11 bases are shared with TRBD1. The CDR3 is 14 residues long. CDR1 is LGHNA and CDR2 is YSLEER in the germline V gene. V trimming: 4 bases; J trimming: 3 bases; junction bases outside the gene matches: 2.

The V gene is TRBV9, the J gene TRBJ2-1; 8 bases line up with TRBD2. The CDR3 length is 15 residues. Germline V gives CDR1 SGDLS, CDR2 YYNGEE. With 0 bases clipped from V and 4 bases from J, the junction kept 3 bases outside the gene matches. In DNA, the CDR3 is TGTGCCAGCAGCGTAGCTAGCGGGCATTACAATGAGCAGTTCTTC. Translation: CASSVASGHYNEQFF. Full variable domain (missing parts from reference TRBV9 and TRBJ2-1): DSGVTQTPKHLITATGQRVTLRCSPRSGDLSVYWYQQSLDQGLQFLIQYYNGEERAKGNILERFSAQQFPDLHSELNLSSLELGDSALYFCASSVASGHYNEQFFGPGTRLTVL.

This chain links TRBV30 with TRBJ2-1; D remains unclear. Germline values: CDR1 GTSNPN, CDR2 SVGIG (reference sequence). The CDR3 is 14 amino acids. V lost 2 bases to trimming and J lost 7 bases, with 15 bases between them. The CDR3 coding sequence is TGTGCCTGGAGTATTCGGGCAGTTGGGAATGAGCAGTTCTTC. It encodes CAWSIRAVGNEQFF. The variable domain in full, with the rest retrieved from reference TRBV30 and TRBJ2-1, is SQTIHQWPATLVQPVGSPLSLECTVEGTSNPNLYWYRQAAGRGLQLLFYSVGIGQISSEVPQNLSASRPQDRQFILSSKKLLLSDSGFYLCAWSIRAVGNEQFFGPGTRLTVL.